These 18 T cell receptor beta chains share one sample of origin, sequenced in a study of CD8+ T cells in alopecia areata. In each case, RNA was isolated and then reverse transcribed into cDNA as the sequencing template. Some clones are missing from TCRdb's copy, which holds only in-frame ones; the method was immunoSEQ multiplex PCR. The sample records roughly 200,000 clones, roughly 50% being singletons. The sample's treatment: oral pan-JAK inhibitor, 5-10 mg twice daily. The sample in question was CD8+ T cells sorted from blood, obtained at week 24, from a patient treated with tofacitinib. These receptors all come from a human donor with alopecia areata.

J is TRBJ2-1 and V is TRBV15; 9 bases fit TRBD1. This CDR3 comprises 16 residues. Germline V gives CDR1 LNHNV, CDR2 YYDKDF (reference sequence). V was clipped by 2 bases and J by 1 base; unmatched bases: 3. CDR3 sequence: CATSRSGTGSYNEQFF. CDR3 DNA: TGTGCCACCAGCAGATCCGGGACAGGGTCCTACAATGAGCAGTTCTTC.

The chain carries TRBV4-1 and TRBJ2-7, with 13 nucleotides matching TRBD2. V shed 2 bases, J shed 5 bases, and the junction held 6 bases outside the gene matches. The CDR3 totals 16 residues. The germline CDR1 and CDR2 sequences are MGHRA and YSYEKL. CDR3: CASSQSGLAGVDEQYF. The DNA for the CDR3 is TGCGCCAGCAGCCAATCCGGACTAGCGGGGGTCGACGAGCAGTACTTC.

V is TRBV7-9 and J is TRBJ1-2, with D maybe TRBD1 (5 bases). The V gene's germline CDR1 is SEHNR and CDR2 FQNEAQ (reference sequence). The V and J ends lost 6 bases and 4 bases respectively, with 12 bases between them. CDR3 length: 13 amino acids. The CDR3 loop reads CASRPPGFYGYTF. The CDR3 DNA reads as TGTGCCAGCAGACCGCCAGGGTTCTATGGCTACACCTTC. Full variable domain (missing parts from reference TRBV7-9 and TRBJ1-2): DTGVSQNPRHKITKRGQNVTFRCDPISEHNRLYWYRQTLGQGPEFLTYFQNEAQLEKSRLLSDRFSAERPKGSFSTLEIQRTEQGDSAMYLCASRPPGFYGYTFGSGTRLTVV.

The chain uses TRBV19 and TRBJ1-6; D remains ambiguous. Per the germline V gene, CDR1 is LNHDA and CDR2 is SQIVND (reference sequence). The V gene lost 2 bases and the J gene lost 9 bases, with 14 bases spanning the gap. CDR3 length: 15 amino acids. The CDR3 DNA reads TGTGCCAGTAGTATAACGAGACAATGGGGTTCACCCCTCCACTTT. Translated, it gives CASSITRQWGSPLHF. The whole variable domain, remainder taken from reference TRBV19 and TRBJ1-6, is DGGITQSPKYLFRKEGQNVTLSCEQNLNHDAMYWYRQDPGQGLRLIYYSQIVNDFQKGDIAEGYSVSREKKESFPLTVTSAQKNPTAFYLCASSITRQWGSPLHFGNGTRLTVT.

This clone was seen a handful of times. The chain joins TRBV7-8 to TRBJ2-2; D call uncertain. CDR3 length: 14 residues. The germline gives CDR1 SGHVS, CDR2 FQNEAQ. V lost 0 bases and J 6 bases, leaving 8 bases between the germline ends. The CDR3 sequence: CASSLALGAGELFF. CDR3 sequence (DNA): TGTGCCAGCAGCTTAGCTCTAGGAGCCGGGGAGCTGTTTTTT.

This chain joins TRBV30 and TRBJ1-1; 7 positions agree with TRBD1. This CDR3 is built from 12 residues. Trimming at V came to 5 bases and at J to 8 bases, leaving 8 bases not matched to a gene. CDR1 and CDR2 (germline): GTSNPN, SVGIG (reference sequence). This CDR3 is CAWGNRGIEAFF. The CDR3 bases are TGTGCCTGGGGAAACAGGGGTATAGAAGCTTTCTTT.

The rearrangement joins TRBV29-1 to TRBJ1-1; D possibly corresponds to TRBD1 (6 bases). The CDR3 runs 10 residues. Germline CDR1 SQVTM, CDR2 ANQGSEA. Trimming left V 7 bases short and J 4 bases short, with 7 bases between. CDR3 nucleotide sequence: TGCAGCGGAGGGGGCACTGAAGCTTTCTTT. Residues: CSGGGTEAFF.

The chain employs TRBV15 and TRBJ1-5; 8 bases line up with TRBD1. Trimming took 0 bases from V and 5 from J; bases not matched to a gene: 12. Germline V CDR1 and CDR2: LNHNV, YYDKDF (reference sequence). CDR3 length: 18 amino acids. CDR3 region: CATSRDMRRDRGYQPQHF. In DNA, the CDR3 is TGTGCCACCAGCAGAGATATGCGGCGCGACAGGGGCTATCAGCCCCAGCATTTT.

The chain carries TRBV2 and TRBJ1-4; D not certain. The CDR3 contains 14 residues. V gave up 4 bases and J gave up 4 bases, with 10 bases separating them. Germline V gene data show CDR1 as SNHLY and CDR2 as FYNNEI. CDR3 nucleotides: TGTGCCAGCAGTGTGCCAGTGGGTAATGAAAAACTGTTTTTT. Protein: CASSVPVGNEKLFF.

The chain links TRBV6-5 to TRBJ1-1; D uncertain. This CDR3 has 13 residues. CDR1 is MNHEY and CDR2 is SVGAGI in the germline V gene. Trimming removed 2 bases at V and 8 bases at J, with 12 bases between. This CDR3 reads CASSYTLWSEAFF. The CDR3 DNA is TGTGCCAGCAGTTACACCCTGTGGTCGGAAGCTTTCTTT.

This clone has only a few counts. The chain recombines TRBV29-1 with TRBJ2-1; 7 nucleotides agree with TRBD2. Per germline, CDR1 SQVTM and CDR2 ANQGSEA. This CDR3 contains 13 residues. Losses at the gene ends were 5 bases for V and 3 bases for J; bases not matched to a gene: 4. The CDR3 region is CSVKGTIYNEQFF. The DNA for the CDR3 is TGCAGCGTTAAAGGGACTATCTACAATGAGCAGTTCTTC.

This clone appeared once. Here the CDR3 DNA reads TGTGCCTGGAGAGAAACAGGGGTTCATGGCTACACCTTC. Translated, it gives CAWRETGVHGYTF. The rearrangement uses TRBV30 and TRBJ1-2, with TRBD1 matching over 7 bases. V lost 3 bases and J lost 6; bases outside the gene matches: 7. Germline values: CDR1 GTSNPN, CDR2 SVGIG (reference sequence). The CDR3 runs 13 residues. The full variable domain, with the rest looked up from reference TRBV30 and TRBJ1-2, is SQTIHQWPATLVQPVGSPLSLECTVEGTSNPNLYWYRQAAGRGLQLLFYSVGIGQISSEVPQNLSASRPQDRQFILSSKKLLLSDSGFYLCAWRETGVHGYTFGSGTRLTVV.

V usage is TRBV30 and J usage is TRBJ1-6, with D uncertain. The V end lost 3 bases, the J end lost 13 bases, and 16 bases lay between the germline ends. The CDR3 totals 13 residues. Germline V gene data show CDR1 as GTSNPN and CDR2 as SVGIG (reference sequence). The CDR3 protein is CAWRRTEWEPLHF. The CDR3 nucleotides are TGTGCCTGGAGACGGACCGAATGGGAGCCCCTCCACTTT.

The chain links TRBV5-1 to TRBJ1-1; 7 bases match TRBD1. V trimming: 4 bases; J trimming: 1 base; junction bases outside the gene matches: 13. CDR1 SGHRS and CDR2 YFSETQ come from the germline V gene. The CDR3 sequence is 17 residues long. The CDR3 bases are TGCGCCAGCAGCCCCCCCGGGGGGGCAGGGGGGAACACTGAAGCTTTCTTT. Translated: CASSPPGGAGGNTEAFF. Supplemented by reference TRBV5-1 and TRBJ1-1, the full variable domain reads KAGVTQTPRYLIKTRGQQVTLSCSPISGHRSVSWYQQTPGQGLQFLFEYFSETQRNKGNFPGRFSGRQFSNSRSEMNVSTLELGDSALYLCASSPPGGAGGNTEAFFGQGTRLTVV.

This clone was seen a handful of times. The gene calls are TRBV23-1 and TRBJ2-7; unclear D gene. TRBV23-1 is recorded as an ORF, its role being uncertain. The CDR3 is 15 residues long. V lost 10 bases and J 2 bases, leaving 21 bases between the germline ends. CDR3 sequence: CAIPPGSKLTYEQYF. In nucleotides, the CDR3 is TGCGCCATCCCCCCGGGCTCAAAATTGACCTACGAGCAGTACTTC.

The rearrangement uses TRBV18 and TRBJ1-1, with unresolved D. CDR1 KGHSH and CDR2 LQKENI come from the germline V gene. CDR3 length: 12 amino acids. Trimming shortened V by 4 bases and J by 7 bases, and 10 bases separated the two germline ends. The CDR3 coding sequence is TGTGCCAGCTCACTTTCCGACGGTGAAGCTTTCTTT. The encoded protein is CASSLSDGEAFF.

This chain uses TRBV14 with TRBJ1-2, with D perhaps TRBD1 (5 bases). V gave up 3 bases and J gave up 7 bases, with 24 bases separating them. Germline-derived CDR1 and CDR2 are SGHDN and FVKESK. This CDR3 contains 17 residues. The CDR3 nucleotides read TGTGCCAGCAGCCATCTCAGGGAGCCAATACATGTGGGTGGCTACACCTTC. Amino acid sequence: CASSHLREPIHVGGYTF.

V usage is TRBV29-1 and J usage is TRBJ1-1; tentative D call: TRBD1 (6 bases). The V gene lost 5 bases and the J gene lost 4 bases, with 11 bases spanning the gap. In germline, CDR1 is SQVTM, CDR2 ANQGSEA. This CDR3 region has 12 residues. This CDR3 is CSVTWGATEAFF. The CDR3 bases are TGCAGCGTTACCTGGGGGGCCACTGAAGCTTTCTTT.